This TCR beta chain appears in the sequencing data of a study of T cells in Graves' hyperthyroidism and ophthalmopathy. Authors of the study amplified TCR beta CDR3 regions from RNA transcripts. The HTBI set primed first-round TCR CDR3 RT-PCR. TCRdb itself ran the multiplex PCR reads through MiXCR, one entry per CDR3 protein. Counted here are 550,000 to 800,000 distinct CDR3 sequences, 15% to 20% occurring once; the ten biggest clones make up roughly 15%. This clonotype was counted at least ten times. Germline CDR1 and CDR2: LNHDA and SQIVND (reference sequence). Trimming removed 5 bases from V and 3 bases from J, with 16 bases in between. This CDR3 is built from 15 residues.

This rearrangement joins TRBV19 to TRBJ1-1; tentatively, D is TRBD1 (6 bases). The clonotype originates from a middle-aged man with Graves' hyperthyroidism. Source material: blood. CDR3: CASSASGALYTEAFF. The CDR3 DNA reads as TGTGCCAGTAGTGCATCAGGGGCACTCTACACTGAAGCTTTCTTT.